The rows below give T cell receptor beta chains drawn from one sample of a study of cytomegalovirus exposure and HLA in healthy donors. Only in-frame clones appear in the TCRdb table, and some are missing; sequencing was by immunoSEQ multiplex PCR. Its listing shows 34,000 or so clones. Sequenced sample: PBMCs. These receptors originate from a female donor in good health and CMV-seronegative. CDR3s include the opening cysteine and the closing phenylalanine or tryptophan. The order of the fields is V gene, CDR3 protein.

V gene: TRBV10-1
CDR3 protein: CASSVGTGYEQYF

V gene: TRBV11-3
CDR3 protein: CASSLLTGTMRSPLHF

V gene: TRBV6-5
CDR3 protein: CASSTRQGSVSPLHF

V gene: TRBV29-1
CDR3 protein: CSALSGNTIYF

V gene: TRBV5-1
CDR3 protein: CASSRGFDEQYF

V gene: TRBV11-3
CDR3 protein: CASSPGRTTSTDTQYF

V gene: TRBV6-1
CDR3 protein: CASSEGQGAYEQYF

V gene: TRBV11-2
CDR3 protein: CASSLEPGSGNTIYF

V gene: TRBV6-5
CDR3 protein: CASSSGQGYSYEQYF

V gene: TRBV30
CDR3 protein: CAWSVSQKTNEKLFF

V gene: TRBV11-1
CDR3 protein: CASSSQPGNTIYF

V gene: TRBV7-3
CDR3 protein: CASSTPTGGGYTF

V gene: TRBV5-4
CDR3 protein: CASSLAGGQPQHF

V gene: TRBV10-2
CDR3 protein: CASSDSGGRNIRYF

V gene: TRBV7-2
CDR3 protein: CASSLHADGGYGYTF

V gene: TRBV11-3
CDR3 protein: CASSKTGDWNQPQHF

V gene: TRBV9
CDR3 protein: CASSPEREQFF

V gene: TRBV13
CDR3 protein: CASSFRVGDRALKSSYEQYF

V gene: TRBV7-6
CDR3 protein: CASSSNGGIQETQYF

V gene: TRBV7-2
CDR3 protein: CASSFFSGGIAKNIQYF

V gene: TRBV13
CDR3 protein: CASSSRTGGGNTEAFF

V gene: TRBV10-1
CDR3 protein: CASGGPGLAGNQNEQFF

V gene: TRBV11-3
CDR3 protein: CASSLGEDYEQYF

V gene: TRBV7-8
CDR3 protein: CASSLRTVPNYGYTF

V gene: TRBV2
CDR3 protein: CASSVPTYWDSSGNTIYF

V gene: TRBV29-1
CDR3 protein: CSAAADRAGELFF

V gene: TRBV21-1
CDR3 protein: CASSKGLCSGQGVPYEQYF

V gene: TRBV7-9
CDR3 protein: CASSLGQHNNEQFF

V gene: TRBV7-3
CDR3 protein: CASSLKAGSTYEQYF